A single sample gave rise to the 11 T cell receptor beta chains below, sequenced in a study of spatial heterogeneity in lung cancer. The sample's time point: sample taken at primary tumor resection. Which antigens these TCRs recognize remains unknown. Study results and limitations: One measure, the expanded intratumoral alpha and beta TCR count, tracked tumor mutation counts.

MiXCR, run by TCRdb on the 5' RACE reads, gives a single entry per CDR3 protein. The sample carries about 9,200 distinct CDR3 sequences, 2.9% recorded once. The material was lung tumor tissue, obtained at surgery. All receptors come from a male donor with early-stage non-small cell lung cancer.

This clonotype occurred many times. The V gene is TRBV6-6, the J gene TRBJ2-6, with TRBD1 as a possible D gene (7 bases). The CDR3 loop spans 19 amino acids. The V end was cut by 1 base, the J end by 0 bases, with 16 bases between. The germline CDR1 and CDR2 sequences are MNHNY and SVGAGI (reference sequence). The chain's CDR3 is CASSYFAGQILSGANVLTF. DNA of the CDR3: TGTGCCAGCAGTTACTTCGCGGGACAGATACTCTCTGGGGCCAACGTCCTGACTTTC.

This clonotype is categorized as medium-sized. The chain has TRBV4-2 and TRBJ2-3; D is uncertain. The germline gives CDR1 LGHNA, CDR2 YNFKEQ. The ends were cut back, 4 bases at V and 5 bases at J, with 13 bases in the middle. This CDR3 is built from 14 residues. The CDR3: CASSLPGQQDTQYF. In DNA form, the CDR3 reads TGTGCCAGCAGCCTCCCGGGTCAGCAAGATACGCAGTATTTT.

This clonotype was counted at least ten times. The CDR3 region is CASGTRAGKETQYF. The CDR3 DNA follows: TGCGCCAGCGGGACCCGGGCAGGGAAAGAGACCCAGTACTTC. The chain combines TRBV10-2 with TRBJ2-5; D is possibly TRBD1 or TRBD2 (5 bases each). In germline, CDR1 is WSHSY, CDR2 SAAADI. This CDR3 has 14 amino acids. V lost 8 bases and J 3 bases, leaving 16 bases between the germline ends.

At least ten counts were recorded for this clonotype. The J gene is TRBJ2-2, the V gene TRBV7-9, with a tentative D call TRBD2 (6 bases). CDR1 and CDR2 from the germline V gene are SEHNR and FQNEAQ (reference sequence). The CDR3 has 15 amino acids. V was shortened by 1 base and J by 3 bases, with 9 bases between the two germline ends. In DNA form, the CDR3 reads TGTGCCAGCAGCTTAGATGGCGGGGACACCGGGGAGCTGTTTTTT. Its protein is CASSLDGGDTGELFF. Filled out from reference TRBV7-9 and TRBJ2-2, the complete variable domain reads DTGVSQNPRHKITKRGQNVTFRCDPISEHNRLYWYRQTLGQGPEFLTYFQNEAQLEKSRLLSDRFSAERPKGSFSTLEIQRTEQGDSAMYLCASSLDGGDTGELFFGEGSRLTVL.

Relative to its sample, this clonotype is medium-sized. The J gene is TRBJ1-3, the V gene TRBV29-1, with D possibly matching TRBD1 (5 bases). V lost 0 bases and J 2 bases, leaving 8 bases between the germline ends. CDR3 length equals 14 residues. Germline V gene data show CDR1 as SQVTM and CDR2 as ANQGSEA. The CDR3 is CSVEDWTTGNTIYF. DNA for the CDR3: TGCAGCGTTGAAGACTGGACAACTGGAAACACCATATATTTT.

In its sample, this clonotype was seen many times. The rearrangement uses TRBV18 and TRBJ2-4, with 8 positions matching TRBD1. The CDR3 contains 17 residues. J was trimmed by 0 bases and V by 2 bases; bases with no gene match: 6. The germline V gene has CDR1 KGHSH and CDR2 LQKENI. The chain's CDR3 is CASSPSGQEIAKNIQYF. CDR3 DNA sequence: TGTGCCAGCTCACCATCGGGACAGGAGATAGCCAAAAACATTCAGTACTTC.

This clonotype was seen at least ten times. CDR3 DNA sequence: TGTGCCAGCAGGTCCCGGGTATGGGGAGAGACCCAGTACTTC. This encodes CASRSRVWGETQYF. V and J are TRBV28 and TRBJ2-5; D uncertain. This CDR3 comprises 14 residues. Germline CDR1 reads MDHEN; CDR2 reads SYDVKM. Deletions cut 6 bases from V and 4 bases from J, with 15 bases between.

This clonotype is medium-sized by share. The chain joins TRBV10-3 to TRBJ2-3; 8 positions match TRBD2. The CDR3 covers 16 residues. CDR1 ENHRY and CDR2 SYGVKD come from the germline V gene. Trimming at V came to 10 bases and at J to 0 bases, leaving 12 bases not matched to a gene. In DNA, the CDR3 is TGTGCCACCAATCGGGGTAGCGGGGACAGCACAGATACGCAGTATTTT. Its translation is CATNRGSGDSTDTQYF.

This clonotype is medium-sized. The chain has TRBV4-1 and TRBJ1-5, with 9 positions matching TRBD1. The germline gives CDR1 MGHRA, CDR2 YSYEKL. J lost 3 bases, V lost 4 bases, and 1 base had no gene match. This CDR3 has 14 residues. CDR3 nucleotides: TGCGCCAGCAGCCTACAGGGGGCCAATCAGCCCCAGCATTTT. Its protein is CASSLQGANQPQHF.

This clonotype is medium-sized (0.01 to 0.1%) in the sample. This rearrangement joins TRBV20-1 to TRBJ2-7; no clear D gene. Trimming took 3 bases from V and 5 from J, leaving 5 bases between them. This CDR3 region has 10 residues. Germline CDR1 DFQATT, CDR2 SNEGSKA (reference sequence). The DNA of the CDR3 is TGCAGTGCTAGCTGGGACGAGCAGTACTTC. It is translated as CSASWDEQYF.

This clonotype is deemed medium-sized (0.01 to 0.1%). The DNA for the CDR3 is TGCAGTGCTAGGCTGGGGACAGGGAACCATGGCTACACCTTC. It translates to CSARLGTGNHGYTF. The chain couples TRBV20-1 to TRBJ1-2; 9 bases map to TRBD1. CDR3 length: 14 residues. V lost 3 bases to trimming and J lost 6 bases; unmatched junction nucleotides: 8. Germline CDR1 reads DFQATT; CDR2 reads SNEGSKA (reference sequence).